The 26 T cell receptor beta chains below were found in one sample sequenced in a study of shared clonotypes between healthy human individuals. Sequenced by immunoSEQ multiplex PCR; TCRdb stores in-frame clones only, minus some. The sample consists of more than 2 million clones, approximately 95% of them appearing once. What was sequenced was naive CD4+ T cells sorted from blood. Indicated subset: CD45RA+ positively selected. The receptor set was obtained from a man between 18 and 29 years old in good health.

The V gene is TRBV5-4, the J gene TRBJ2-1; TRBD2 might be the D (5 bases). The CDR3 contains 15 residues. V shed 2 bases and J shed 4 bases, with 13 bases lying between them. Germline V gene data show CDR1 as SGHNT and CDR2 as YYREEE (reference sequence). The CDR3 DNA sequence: TGTGCCAGCAGCTTAGGCGTACGGGGTTACAATGAGCAGTTCTTC. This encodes CASSLGVRGYNEQFF.

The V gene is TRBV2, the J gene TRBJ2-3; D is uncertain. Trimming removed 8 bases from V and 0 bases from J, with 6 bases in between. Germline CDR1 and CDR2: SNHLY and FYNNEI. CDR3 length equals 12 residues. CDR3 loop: CASGVSTDTQYF. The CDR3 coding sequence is TGTGCCAGCGGGGTTAGCACAGATACGCAGTATTTT.

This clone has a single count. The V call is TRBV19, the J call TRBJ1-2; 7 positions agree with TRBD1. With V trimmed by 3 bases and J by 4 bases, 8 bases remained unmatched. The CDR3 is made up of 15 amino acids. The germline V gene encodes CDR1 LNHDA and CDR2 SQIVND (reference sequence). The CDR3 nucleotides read TGTGCCAGTAGTATCGACAGGGCCCCTTTCTATGGCTACACCTTC. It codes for CASSIDRAPFYGYTF.

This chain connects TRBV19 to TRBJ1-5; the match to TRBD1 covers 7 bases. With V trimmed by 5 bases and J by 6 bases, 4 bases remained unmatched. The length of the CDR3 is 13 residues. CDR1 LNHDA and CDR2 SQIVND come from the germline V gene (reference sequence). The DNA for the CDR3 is TGTGCCAGTAGTCGACAGGGACGTCAGCCCCAGCATTTT. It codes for CASSRQGRQPQHF.

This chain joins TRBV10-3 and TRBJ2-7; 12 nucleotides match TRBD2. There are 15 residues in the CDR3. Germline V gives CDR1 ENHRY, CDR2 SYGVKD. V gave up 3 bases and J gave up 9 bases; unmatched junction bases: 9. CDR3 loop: CAISDTSGRSGGQYF. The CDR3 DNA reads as TGTGCCATCAGTGATACTAGCGGGAGGAGTGGGGGGCAGTACTTC.

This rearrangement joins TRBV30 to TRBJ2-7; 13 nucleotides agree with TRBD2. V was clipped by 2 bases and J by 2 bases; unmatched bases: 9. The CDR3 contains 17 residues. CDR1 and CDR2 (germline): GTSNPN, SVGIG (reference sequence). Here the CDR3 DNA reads TGTGCCTGGAGTTTAAGCACGACTAGCGGGAGGACCTACGAGCAGTACTTC. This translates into CAWSLSTTSGRTYEQYF.

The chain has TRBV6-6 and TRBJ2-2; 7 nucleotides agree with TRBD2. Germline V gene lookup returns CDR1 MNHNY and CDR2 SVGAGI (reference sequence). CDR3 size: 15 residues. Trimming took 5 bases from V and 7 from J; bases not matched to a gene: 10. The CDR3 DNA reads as TGTGCCAGCAGTCTGACTAGCAGGAGGGTCGGGGAGCTGTTTTTT. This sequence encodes CASSLTSRRVGELFF.

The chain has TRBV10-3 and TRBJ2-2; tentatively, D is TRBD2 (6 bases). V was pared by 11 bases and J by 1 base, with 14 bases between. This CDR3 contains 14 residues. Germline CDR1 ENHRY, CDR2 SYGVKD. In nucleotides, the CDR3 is TGTGCCGTCTTCTTCGGGGGGAACACCGGGGAGCTGTTTTTT. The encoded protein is CAVFFGGNTGELFF.

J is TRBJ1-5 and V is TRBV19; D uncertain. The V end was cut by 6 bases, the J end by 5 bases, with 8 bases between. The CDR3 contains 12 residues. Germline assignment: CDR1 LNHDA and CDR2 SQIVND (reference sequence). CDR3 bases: TGTGCCAGTAGGGGAAAAGATCAGCCCCAGCATTTT. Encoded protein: CASRGKDQPQHF.

The CDR3 sequence is CASSLGGTSGRIDTQYF. The CDR3 region has the DNA TGTGCCAGCAGCCTCGGGGGGACTAGCGGGAGGATAGATACGCAGTATTTT. The V gene is TRBV7-2, the J gene TRBJ2-3, with 15 bases lining up with TRBD2. This CDR3 comprises 17 residues. Germline assignment: CDR1 SGHTA and CDR2 FQGNSA. With 5 bases clipped from V and 5 bases from J, the junction kept 8 bases outside the gene matches.

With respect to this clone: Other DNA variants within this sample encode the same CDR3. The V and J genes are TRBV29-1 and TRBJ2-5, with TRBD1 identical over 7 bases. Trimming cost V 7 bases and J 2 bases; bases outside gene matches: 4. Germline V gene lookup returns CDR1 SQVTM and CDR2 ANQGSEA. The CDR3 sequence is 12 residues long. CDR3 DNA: TGCAGCGCCGGGACAGCACAAGAGACCCAGTACTTC. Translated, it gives CSAGTAQETQYF. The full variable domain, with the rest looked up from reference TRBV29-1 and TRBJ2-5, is SAVISQKPSRDICQRGTSLTIQCQVDSQVTMMFWYRQQPGQSLTLIATANQGSEATYESGFVIDKFPISRPNLTFSTLTVSNMSPEDSSIYLCSAGTAQETQYFGPGTRLLVL.

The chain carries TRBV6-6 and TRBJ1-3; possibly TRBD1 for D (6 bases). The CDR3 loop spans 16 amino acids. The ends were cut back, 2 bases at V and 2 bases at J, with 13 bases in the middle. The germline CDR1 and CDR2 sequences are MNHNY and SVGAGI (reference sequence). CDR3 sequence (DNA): TGTGCCAGCAGTTACGGATTGGGGGGCCCTGGAAACACCATATATTTT. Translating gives CASSYGLGGPGNTIYF.

The CDR3 reads CASSLGLGPEQYF. The CDR3 nucleotides read TGTGCCAGCAGCTTAGGCCTTGGGCCCGAGCAGTACTTC. The rearrangement uses TRBV7-2 and TRBJ2-7; D remains unclear. The CDR3 extends over 13 amino acids. V was trimmed by 1 base and J by 6 bases, leaving 10 bases between them. CDR1 is SGHTA and CDR2 is FQGNSA in the germline V gene.

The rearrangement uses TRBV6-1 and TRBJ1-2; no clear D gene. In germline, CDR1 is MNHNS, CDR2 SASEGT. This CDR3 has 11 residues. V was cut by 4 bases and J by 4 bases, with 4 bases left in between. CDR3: CASSALYGYTF. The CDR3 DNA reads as TGTGCCAGCAGTGCCCTCTATGGCTACACCTTC.

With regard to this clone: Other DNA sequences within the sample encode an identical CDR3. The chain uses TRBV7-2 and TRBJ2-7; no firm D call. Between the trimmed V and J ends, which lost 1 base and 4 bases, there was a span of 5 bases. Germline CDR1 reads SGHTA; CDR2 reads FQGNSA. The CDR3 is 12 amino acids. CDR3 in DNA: TGTGCCAGCAGCTTAGTAGGGTACGAGCAGTACTTC. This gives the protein CASSLVGYEQYF.

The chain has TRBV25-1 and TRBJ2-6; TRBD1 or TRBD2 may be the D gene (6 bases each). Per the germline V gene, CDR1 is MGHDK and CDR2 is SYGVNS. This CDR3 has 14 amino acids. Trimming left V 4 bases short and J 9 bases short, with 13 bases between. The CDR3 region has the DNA TGTGCCAGCAGTGTGGGGGGCGATAGCAACGTCCTGACTTTC. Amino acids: CASSVGGDSNVLTF.

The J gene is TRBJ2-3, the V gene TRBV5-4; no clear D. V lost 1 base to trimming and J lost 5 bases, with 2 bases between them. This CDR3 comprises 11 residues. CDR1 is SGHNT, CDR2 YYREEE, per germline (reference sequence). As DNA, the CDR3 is TGTGCCAGCAGCTTGCGAGATACGCAGTATTTT. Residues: CASSLRDTQYF.

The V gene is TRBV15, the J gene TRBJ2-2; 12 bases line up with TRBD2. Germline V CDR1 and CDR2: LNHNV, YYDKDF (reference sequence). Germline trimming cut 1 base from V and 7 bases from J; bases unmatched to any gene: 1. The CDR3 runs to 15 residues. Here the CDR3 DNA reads TGTGCCACCAGCAGAGGACTAGCGGGGGTCGGGGAGCTGTTTTTT. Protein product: CATSRGLAGVGELFF.

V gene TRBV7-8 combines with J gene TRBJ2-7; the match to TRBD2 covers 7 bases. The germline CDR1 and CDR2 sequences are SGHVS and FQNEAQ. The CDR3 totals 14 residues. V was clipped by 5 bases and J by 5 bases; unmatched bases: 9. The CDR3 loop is CASSPRLAEHEQYF. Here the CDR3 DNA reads TGTGCCAGCAGCCCCAGACTAGCCGAGCACGAGCAGTACTTC.

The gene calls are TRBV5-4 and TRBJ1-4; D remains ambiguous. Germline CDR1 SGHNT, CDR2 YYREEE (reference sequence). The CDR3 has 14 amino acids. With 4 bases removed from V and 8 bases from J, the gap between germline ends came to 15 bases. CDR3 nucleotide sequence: TGTGCCAGCAGCCCCGGGGAAGGACGGGAAAAACTGTTTTTT. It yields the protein CASSPGEGREKLFF.

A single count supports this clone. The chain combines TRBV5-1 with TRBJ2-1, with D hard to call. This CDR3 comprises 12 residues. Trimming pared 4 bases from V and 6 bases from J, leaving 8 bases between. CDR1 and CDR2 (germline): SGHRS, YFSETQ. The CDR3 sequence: CASSSFFNEQFF. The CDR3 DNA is TGCGCCAGCAGCAGCTTCTTCAATGAGCAGTTCTTC.

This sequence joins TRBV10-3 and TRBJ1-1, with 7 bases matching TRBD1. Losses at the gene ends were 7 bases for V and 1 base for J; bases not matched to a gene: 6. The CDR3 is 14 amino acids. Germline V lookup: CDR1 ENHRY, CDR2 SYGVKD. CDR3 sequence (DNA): TGTGCCATCAAGTCGACAGGGACGAACACTGAAGCTTTCTTT. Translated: CAIKSTGTNTEAFF.

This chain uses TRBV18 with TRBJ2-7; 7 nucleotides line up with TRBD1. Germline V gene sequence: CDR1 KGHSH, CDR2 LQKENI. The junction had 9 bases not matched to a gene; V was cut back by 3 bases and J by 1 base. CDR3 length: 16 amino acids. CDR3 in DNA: TGTGCCAGCTCACCTGCTGTTGGGACAGCTTCCTACGAGCAGTACTTC. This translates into CASSPAVGTASYEQYF. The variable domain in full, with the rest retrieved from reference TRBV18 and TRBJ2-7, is NAGVMQNPRHLVRRRGQEARLRCSPMKGHSHVYWYRQLPEEGLKFMVYLQKENIIDESGMPKERFSAEFPKEGPSILRIQQVVRGDSAAYFCASSPAVGTASYEQYFGPGTRLTVT.

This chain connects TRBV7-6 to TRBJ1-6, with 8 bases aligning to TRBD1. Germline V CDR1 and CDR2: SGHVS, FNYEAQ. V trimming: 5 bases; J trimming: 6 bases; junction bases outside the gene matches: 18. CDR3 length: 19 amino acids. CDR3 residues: CASSPIRTGSEGFNSPLHF. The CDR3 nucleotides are TGTGCCAGCAGCCCCATCAGGACAGGGAGCGAAGGGTTTAATTCACCCCTCCACTTT.

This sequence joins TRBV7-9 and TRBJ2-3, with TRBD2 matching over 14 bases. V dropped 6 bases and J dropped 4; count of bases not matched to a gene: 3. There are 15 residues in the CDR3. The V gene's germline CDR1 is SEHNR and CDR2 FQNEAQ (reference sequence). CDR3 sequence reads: CASSRLAGGSDTQYF. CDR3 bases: TGTGCCAGCAGTCGACTAGCGGGGGGGTCAGATACGCAGTATTTT.

CDR3 nucleotide sequence: TGTGCCAGCAGCGCCCCGGGGACAGTAAGTGGTGAGCAGTTCTTC. It codes for CASSAPGTVSGEQFF. The V gene is TRBV9, the J gene TRBJ2-1; 7 bases agree with TRBD1. There are 15 residues in the CDR3. V trimming: 3 bases; J trimming: 9 bases; junction bases outside the gene matches: 12. The germline V gene encodes CDR1 SGDLS and CDR2 YYNGEE.